A single sample gave rise to the 24 T cell receptor beta chains below, sequenced in a study of T cell responses to AZD1222 COVID-19 vaccine. Sequencing was performed with immunoSEQ multiplex PCR; in TCRdb, only in-frame clones are kept and a portion is missing. There are 120,000 or so clones in the sample; roughly 91% occur only once, and about 3.3% lies in the top ten. This sample comprised peripheral blood, obtained 28 days after the second AZD1222 dose. These receptors all come from an adult who received the AZD1222 COVID-19 vaccine.

The chain recombines TRBV27 with TRBJ2-7, with D perhaps assigned TRBD1 or TRBD2 (5 bases each). Germline loops: CDR1 MNHEY, CDR2 SMNVEV (reference sequence). This CDR3 is built from 13 residues. V shed 4 bases and J shed 4 bases, with 11 bases lying between them. The CDR3 spells CASSSGPRYEQYF. The CDR3 bases are TGTGCCAGCAGTTCGGGACCGCGATACGAGCAGTACTTC.

The rearrangement uses TRBV27 and TRBJ2-1; TRBD1 is a possible D gene (5 bases). V lost 5 bases and J 7 bases, leaving 9 bases between the germline ends. Germline CDR1 MNHEY, CDR2 SMNVEV (reference sequence). The CDR3 is made up of 12 amino acids. The CDR3 DNA reads as TGTGCCAGCAGTCCGCAGGGAAATGAGCAGTTCTTC. It encodes CASSPQGNEQFF.

The chain carries TRBV7-8 and TRBJ2-7; a possible D gene is TRBD2 (6 bases). CDR1 is SGHVS, CDR2 FQNEAQ, per germline. The CDR3 spans 15 residues. V was trimmed by 1 base and J by 0 bases, leaving 10 bases between them. CDR3 in DNA: TGTGCCAGCAGCTTAGTCGTCGGGAGCTCCTACGAGCAGTACTTC. Protein sequence: CASSLVVGSSYEQYF.

The chain uses TRBV14 and TRBJ1-4; D is perhaps TRBD1 (6 bases). V was trimmed by 4 bases and J by 12 bases, leaving 18 bases between them. Germline V gene sequence: CDR1 SGHDN, CDR2 FVKESK. The CDR3 sequence is 14 residues long. The CDR3 here is CASSRTGGPRELFF. CDR3 nucleotides: TGTGCCAGCAGCCGTACCGGGGGCCCGAGGGAACTGTTTTTT.

This rearrangement joins TRBV14 to TRBJ1-5; D gene uncertain. The length of the CDR3 is 14 residues. The V gene lost 1 base and the J gene lost 2 bases, with 6 bases spanning the gap. The germline CDR1 and CDR2 sequences are SGHDN and FVKESK. CDR3 region: CASSQGGGNQPQHF. The CDR3 coding sequence is TGTGCCAGCAGCCAAGGAGGAGGCAATCAGCCCCAGCATTTT.

The rearrangement links TRBV9 to TRBJ1-1; 7 positions match TRBD1. The CDR3 has 13 amino acids. Germline trimming cut 3 bases from V and 1 base from J; bases unmatched to any gene: 0. In germline, CDR1 is SGDLS, CDR2 YYNGEE. CDR3 sequence reads: CASSGQGNTEAFF. CDR3 DNA sequence: TGTGCCAGCAGCGGACAGGGGAACACTGAAGCTTTCTTT.

The chain uses TRBV6-4 and TRBJ1-6; 7 bases are shared with TRBD1. The germline gives CDR1 MRHNA, CDR2 SNTAGT. The CDR3 is 17 amino acids. Trimming removed 3 bases from V and 8 bases from J; junction bases left unmatched: 13. The CDR3 DNA is TGTGCCAGCAGTGAGGGACAGATACCCTTCTTGGATTCACCCCTCCACTTT. Translated: CASSEGQIPFLDSPLHF.

At least ten counts were recorded for this clone. The chain carries TRBV10-3 and TRBJ2-5; maybe TRBD1 (6 bases). Germline V lookup: CDR1 ENHRY, CDR2 SYGVKD. Trimming removed 11 bases from V and 3 bases from J, with 22 bases in between. There are 15 residues in the CDR3. The CDR3 loop reads CAAIRGRDREETQYF. The CDR3 nucleotides are TGTGCCGCCATCAGGGGCAGGGATCGCGAAGAGACCCAGTACTTC.

The V gene is TRBV2, the J gene TRBJ1-3; D is unresolved. Germline CDR1 is SNHLY and CDR2 is FYNNEI. The CDR3 has 12 amino acids. V gave up 9 bases and J gave up 4 bases, with 10 bases separating them. CDR3 loop: CARKASGNTIYF. The CDR3 bases are TGTGCCAGGAAGGCCTCGGGAAACACCATATATTTT.

This chain connects TRBV9 to TRBJ2-1; D gene uncertain. Germline CDR1 reads SGDLS; CDR2 reads YYNGEE. The CDR3 runs to 13 residues. The V and J ends lost 0 bases and 9 bases respectively, with 10 bases between them. Written as DNA, the CDR3 is TGTGCCAGCAGCGTAGGGAAACTGAGTGAGCAGTTCTTC. Translating it yields CASSVGKLSEQFF.

The chain recombines TRBV10-3 with TRBJ2-1, with 7 bases lining up with TRBD2. V lost 7 bases and J lost 4; bases outside the gene matches: 7. This CDR3 spans 14 amino acids. CDR1 ENHRY and CDR2 SYGVKD come from the germline V gene. CDR3 nucleotide sequence: TGTGCCATCACTCCTGCTAGCGGTTACAATGAGCAGTTCTTC. Protein product: CAITPASGYNEQFF.

The chain recombines TRBV3-1 (or the pseudogene TRBV3-2) with TRBJ2-7; 7 bases match TRBD1. From germline, CDR1 is LGHDT and CDR2 YNNKEL (reference sequence). CDR3 size: 13 residues. V shed 5 bases, J shed 4 bases, and the junction held 5 bases outside the gene matches. CDR3 bases: TGTGCCAGCAGCTTCGACAGGGCGTACGAGCAGTACTTC. It codes for CASSFDRAYEQYF.

The gene calls are TRBV9 and TRBJ2-3, with TRBD1 as a possible D gene (6 bases). The CDR3 is made up of 15 amino acids. Germline values: CDR1 SGDLS, CDR2 YYNGEE. The V end lost 0 bases, the J end lost 2 bases, and 10 bases lay between the germline ends. CDR3 residues: CASSVGQGTTDTQYF. CDR3 nucleotides: TGTGCCAGCAGCGTAGGGCAGGGGACCACAGATACGCAGTATTTT.

The chain recombines TRBV5-1 with TRBJ1-6, with 8 bases lining up with TRBD1. The CDR3 spans 20 residues. Per the germline V gene, CDR1 is SGHRS and CDR2 is YFSETQ. Germline trimming cut 1 base from V and 0 bases from J; bases unmatched to any gene: 12. CDR3 residues: CASSLNWTGTIPSYNSPLHF. The CDR3 DNA follows: TGCGCCAGCAGCTTGAATTGGACAGGGACGATCCCCTCCTATAATTCACCCCTCCACTTT.

This clone was seen a few times. The J gene is TRBJ1-5, the V gene TRBV3-1 (or the pseudogene TRBV3-2); maybe TRBD1 (6 bases). The length of the CDR3 is 15 residues. The V and J ends lost 3 bases and 6 bases respectively, with 15 bases between them. Germline-derived CDR1 and CDR2 are LGHDT and YNNKEL (reference sequence). The CDR3 sequence: CASSQTGGSGQPQHF. The CDR3 DNA sequence: TGTGCCAGCAGCCAGACGGGGGGCTCGGGTCAGCCCCAGCATTTT.

This clone has just a few counts. V and J are TRBV20-1 and TRBJ2-7, with D possibly being TRBD1 or TRBD2 (5 bases each). Per germline, CDR1 DFQATT and CDR2 SNEGSKA (reference sequence). This CDR3 spans 14 amino acids. The V gene lost 3 bases and the J gene lost 4 bases, with 16 bases spanning the gap. The CDR3 spells CSASRKGRTYEQYF. The CDR3 DNA reads TGCAGTGCTAGTAGGAAGGGACGGACTTACGAGCAGTACTTC.

This rearrangement joins TRBV9 to TRBJ2-7, with 13 bases lining up with TRBD2. The CDR3 spans 16 residues. V gave up 0 bases and J gave up 6 bases; unmatched junction bases: 6. The germline CDR1 and CDR2 sequences are SGDLS and YYNGEE. The CDR3 DNA is TGTGCCAGCAGCGTAGTACTAGCGGGAGGGCCGGGCGAGCAGTACTTC. Encoded protein: CASSVVLAGGPGEQYF.

This sequence joins TRBV30 and TRBJ2-1, with D perhaps TRBD2 (6 bases). The CDR3 runs to 13 residues. CDR1 GTSNPN and CDR2 SVGIG come from the germline V gene (reference sequence). V was clipped by 5 bases and J by 3 bases, with 11 bases between them. The CDR3 DNA follows: TGTGCCTGGGCCGGGACTGGCTACAATGAGCAGTTCTTC. Protein product: CAWAGTGYNEQFF.

This sequence joins TRBV14 and TRBJ1-1; D perhaps matches TRBD1 (5 bases). Per germline, CDR1 SGHDN and CDR2 FVKESK. V was trimmed by 1 base and J by 10 bases, leaving 16 bases between them. The CDR3 consists of 14 residues. The DNA for the CDR3 is TGTGCCAGCAGCCAAGCTGCGGGGGTCAGCCGAGCTTTCTTT. Encoded protein: CASSQAAGVSRAFF.

The sample holds a few counts of this clone. This chain links TRBV19 with TRBJ1-5; no reliable D call. The CDR3 contains 15 residues. The germline V and J ends were trimmed by 3 bases and 0 bases, with 9 bases remaining between them. Germline V gene lookup returns CDR1 LNHDA and CDR2 SQIVND (reference sequence). The CDR3 here is CASSITANSNQPQHF. DNA for the CDR3: TGTGCCAGTAGTATTACAGCGAATAGCAATCAGCCCCAGCATTTT.

This clone occurred once. The chain couples TRBV7-8 to TRBJ2-5; no firm D call. The CDR3 extends over 11 amino acids. The V gene lost 5 bases and the J gene lost 3 bases, with 4 bases spanning the gap. From germline, CDR1 is SGHVS and CDR2 FQNEAQ. The CDR3 region is CASSPKETQYF. The CDR3 DNA reads TGTGCCAGCAGCCCCAAAGAGACCCAGTACTTC.

The chain joins TRBV7-6 to TRBJ2-7, with 8 bases lining up with TRBD2. CDR1 SGHVS and CDR2 FNYEAQ come from the germline V gene. V dropped 6 bases and J dropped 5; count of bases not matched to a gene: 18. The CDR3 runs 17 residues. For the CDR3, the DNA is TGTGCCAGCAGTTTACAGTCTTCCGGGACTAGGTTACACGAGCAGTACTTC. Translated, it gives CASSLQSSGTRLHEQYF.

V is TRBV2 and J is TRBJ2-5, with 8 bases that match TRBD2. The CDR3 consists of 14 residues. J lost 5 bases, V lost 8 bases, and 10 bases had no gene match. Per germline, CDR1 SNHLY and CDR2 FYNNEI. CDR3 coding DNA: TGTGCCAGCCGGGCACTAGCGGTGGGGGAGACCCAGTACTTC. Translation gives CASRALAVGETQYF.

The sample holds one count of this clone. The chain uses TRBV6-2 or TRBV6-3 and TRBJ2-1; TRBD2 agrees at 14 bases. Germline assignment: CDR1 MNHEY and CDR2 SVGEGT. After removal of 4 bases from V and 7 bases from J, the junction contained 12 bases not matched to a gene. This CDR3 is 18 amino acids long. The CDR3, as DNA: TGTGCCAGCAGTTCGCCCTCGGGACTAGCGGGAGAGTATAATGAGCAGTTCTTC. Its protein product is CASSSPSGLAGEYNEQFF.